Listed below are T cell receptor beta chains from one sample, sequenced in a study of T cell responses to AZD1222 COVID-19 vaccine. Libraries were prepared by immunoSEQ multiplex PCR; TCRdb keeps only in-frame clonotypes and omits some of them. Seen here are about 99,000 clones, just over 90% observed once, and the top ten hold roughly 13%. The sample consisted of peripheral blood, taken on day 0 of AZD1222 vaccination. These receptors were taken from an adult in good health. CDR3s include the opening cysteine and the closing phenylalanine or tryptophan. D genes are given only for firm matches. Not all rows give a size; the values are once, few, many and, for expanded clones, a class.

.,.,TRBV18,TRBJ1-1,CASSPPLRMNTEAFF,TGTGCCAGCTCACCGCCCCTTCGGATGAACACTGAAGCTTTCTTT
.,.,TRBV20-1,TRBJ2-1,CSARADEQFF,TGCAGTGCTAGGGCGGATGAGCAGTTCTTC
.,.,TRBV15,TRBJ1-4,CATSSLNEKLFF,TGTGCCACCAGCAGTTTAAATGAAAAACTGTTTTTT
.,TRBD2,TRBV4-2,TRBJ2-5,CASSQGGLAGYQETQYF,TGTGCCAGCAGCCAAGGAGGACTAGCGGGCTACCAAGAGACCCAGTACTTC
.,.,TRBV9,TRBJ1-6,CASSPGWGNSPLHF,TGTGCCAGCAGCCCTGGATGGGGAAATTCACCCCTCCACTTT
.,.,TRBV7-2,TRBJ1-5,CASSPETGNQPQHF,TGTGCCAGCAGCCCTGAGACAGGCAATCAGCCCCAGCATTTT
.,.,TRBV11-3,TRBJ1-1,CASSPRAGNTEAFF,TGTGCCAGCAGCCCCAGAGCGGGGAACACTGAAGCTTTCTTT
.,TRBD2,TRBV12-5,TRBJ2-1,CASGLVIAGGPAGNEQFF,TGTGCTAGTGGTTTGGTAATAGCGGGAGGCCCCGCCGGCAATGAGCAGTTCTTC
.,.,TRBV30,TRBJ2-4,CAGTHGHLAKNIQYF,TGTGCCGGGACCCACGGACACCTAGCCAAAAACATTCAGTACTTC
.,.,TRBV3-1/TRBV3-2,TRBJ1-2,CASSQGGYGYTF,TGTGCCAGCAGCCAAGGGGGTTATGGCTACACCTTC
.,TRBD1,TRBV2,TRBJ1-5,CASSEQGGDQPQHF,TGTGCCAGCAGTGAGCAGGGGGGGGATCAGCCCCAGCATTTT
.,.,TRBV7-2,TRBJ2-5,CASSDGIDKRTQYF,TGTGCCAGCAGCGACGGCATCGATAAGAGAACCCAGTACTTC
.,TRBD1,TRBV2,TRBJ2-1,CASTWAGGLYEQFF,TGTGCCAGCACGTGGGCAGGGGGCTTATATGAGCAGTTCTTC
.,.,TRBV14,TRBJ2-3,CASSQDRRTQYF,TGTGCCAGCAGCCAAGATCGGAGGACGCAGTATTTT
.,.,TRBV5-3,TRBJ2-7,CARSLAIMGNLCEQYF,TGTGCCAGAAGCTTGGCCATAATGGGAAACCTGTGTGAGCAGTACTTC
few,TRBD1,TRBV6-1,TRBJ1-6,CASSDGTGINSPLHF,TGTGCCAGCAGTGACGGGACAGGGATTAATTCACCCCTCCACTTT
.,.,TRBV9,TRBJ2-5,CASNSRGAGEETQYF,TGTGCCAGCAACTCACGGGGGGCTGGAGAGGAGACCCAGTACTTC
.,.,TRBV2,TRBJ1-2,CASVSGIRFNYGYTF,TGTGCCAGCGTGTCGGGGATTCGATTTAACTATGGCTACACCTTC
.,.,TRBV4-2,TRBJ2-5,CASSQDRELETQYF,TGTGCCAGCAGCCAAGATCGGGAGTTGGAGACCCAGTACTTC
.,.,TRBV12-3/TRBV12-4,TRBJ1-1,CASSFTDFAEAFF,TGTGCCAGCAGTTTTACAGATTTCGCTGAAGCTTTCTTT
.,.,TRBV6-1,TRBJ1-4,CASSEVGGLFF,TGTGCCAGCAGTGAAGTGGGGGGACTGTTTTTT
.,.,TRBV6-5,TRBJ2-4,CASSLQGAKNIQYF,TGTGCCAGCAGTCTACAGGGTGCCAAAAACATTCAGTACTTC
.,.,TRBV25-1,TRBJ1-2,CASSEERGFNYGYTF,TGTGCCAGCAGTGAAGAGCGGGGGTTTAACTATGGCTACACCTTC
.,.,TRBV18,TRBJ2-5,CASSPWGVETQYF,TGTGCCAGCTCACCATGGGGGGTGGAGACCCAGTACTTC
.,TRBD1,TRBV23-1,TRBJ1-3,CASSQPRQGSGNTIYF,TGCGCCAGCAGTCAACCAAGACAGGGCTCCGGAAACACCATATATTTT
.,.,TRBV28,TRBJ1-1,CASTRPAGVAFF,TGTGCCAGCACCCGACCGGCAGGGGTTGCTTTCTTT
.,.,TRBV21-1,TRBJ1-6,CASSNEGANSYNSPLHF,TGTGCCAGCAGCAATGAGGGGGCTAACTCCTATAATTCACCCCTCCACTTT
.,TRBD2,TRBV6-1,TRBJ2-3,CASSAIPGLAASSTDTQYF,TGTGCCAGCAGTGCAATCCCGGGACTAGCGGCCTCTAGCACAGATACGCAGTATTTT
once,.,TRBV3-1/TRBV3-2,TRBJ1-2,CASSQERTGPNYGYTF,TGTGCCAGCAGCCAAGAAAGAACAGGGCCGAACTATGGCTACACCTTC
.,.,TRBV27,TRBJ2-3,CASSFLDTQYF,TGTGCCAGCAGTTTTTTGGATACGCAGTATTTT
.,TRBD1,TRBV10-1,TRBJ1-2,CARRIQGGVGYTF,TGCGCCAGACGAATCCAGGGGGGGGTTGGCTACACCTTC
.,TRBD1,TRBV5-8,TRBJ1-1,CASSRQGNTEAFF,TGTGCCAGCAGTAGACAGGGGAACACTGAAGCTTTCTTT
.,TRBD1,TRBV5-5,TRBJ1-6,CASSGQGQGSSPLHF,TGTGCCAGCAGCGGACAGGGACAGGGATCCTCACCCCTCCACTTT
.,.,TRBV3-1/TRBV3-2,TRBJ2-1,CASSQDYGSYNEQFF,TGTGCCAGCAGCCAAGATTACGGTTCCTACAATGAGCAGTTCTTC
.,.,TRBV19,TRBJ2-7,CASSIATVQYF,TGTGCCAGTAGTATCGCGACCGTGCAGTACTTC
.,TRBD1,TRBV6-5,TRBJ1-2,CASGWDRADGYTF,TGTGCCAGCGGCTGGGACAGGGCGGATGGCTACACCTTC
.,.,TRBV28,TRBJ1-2,CASIPGRTLGGYTF,TGTGCCAGCATCCCGGGACGGACCCTCGGTGGCTACACCTTC
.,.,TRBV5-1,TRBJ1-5,CASSPGPNQPQHF,TGCGCCAGCTCGCCGGGGCCTAATCAGCCCCAGCATTTT
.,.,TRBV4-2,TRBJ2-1,CASSQVWLGGNNEQFF,TGTGCCAGCAGCCAAGTATGGTTGGGTGGAAACAATGAGCAGTTCTTC
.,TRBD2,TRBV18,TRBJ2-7,CASSLDSGSADEQYF,TGTGCCAGCTCCCTCGATAGCGGGAGTGCTGACGAGCAGTACTTC
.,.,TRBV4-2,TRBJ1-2,CASSPPGEANYGYTF,TGTGCCAGCAGCCCCCCAGGGGAAGCTAACTATGGCTACACCTTC
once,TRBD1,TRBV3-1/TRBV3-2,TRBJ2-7,CASAGTGFEQYF,TGTGCCAGCGCCGGGACAGGGTTCGAGCAGTACTTC
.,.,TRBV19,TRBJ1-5,CASSIASRGKNQPQHF,TGTGCCAGTAGTATAGCGAGCAGGGGCAAAAATCAGCCCCAGCATTTT
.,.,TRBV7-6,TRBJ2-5,CASSRARGFGRETQYF,TGTGCCAGCAGCAGGGCGAGAGGCTTTGGGAGGGAGACCCAGTACTTC
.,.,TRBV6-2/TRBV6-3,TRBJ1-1,CASSSVNTEAFF,TGTGCCAGCAGTTCGGTGAACACTGAAGCTTTCTTT
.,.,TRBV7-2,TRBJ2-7,CASSTSITYEQYF,TGTGCCAGCAGCACCAGTATCACCTACGAGCAGTACTTC
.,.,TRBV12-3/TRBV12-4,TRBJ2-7,CASSPGNYEQYF,TGTGCCAGCAGTCCTGGGAACTACGAGCAGTACTTC
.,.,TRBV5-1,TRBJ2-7,CASRPDQRGSYEQYF,TGCGCCAGCAGACCTGACCAGAGGGGGTCCTACGAGCAGTACTTC
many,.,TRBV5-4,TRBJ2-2,CASSLVGWTQNTGELFF,TGTGCCAGCAGCTTGGTAGGTTGGACTCAGAACACCGGGGAGCTGTTTTTT
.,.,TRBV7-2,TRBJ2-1,CASSLGGSYNEQFF,TGTGCCAGCAGCCTAGGGGGGTCCTACAATGAGCAGTTCTTC
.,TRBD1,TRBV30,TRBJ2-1,CASGTVLSSEQFF,TGTGCCTCCGGGACAGTCCTATCTTCTGAGCAGTTCTTC
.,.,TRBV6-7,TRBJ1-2,CASSYYANYGYTF,TGTGCCAGCAGTTACTACGCTAACTATGGCTACACCTTC
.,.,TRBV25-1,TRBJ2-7,CASSDRTETGLFPYEQYF,TGTGCCAGCAGTGACCGAACAGAGACGGGACTTTTCCCCTACGAGCAGTACTTC
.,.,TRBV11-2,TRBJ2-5,CASSHFVETQYF,TGTGCCAGCAGCCATTTTGTAGAGACCCAGTACTTC
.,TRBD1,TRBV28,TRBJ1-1,CASRDTGGRAEAFF,TGTGCCAGCAGAGATACAGGGGGCCGAGCCGAAGCTTTCTTT
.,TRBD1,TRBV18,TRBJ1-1,CASSPPTGQGDTEAFF,TGTGCCAGCTCACCACCGACAGGACAGGGCGACACTGAAGCTTTCTTT
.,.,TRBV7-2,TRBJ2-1,CASSLEHHPYNEQFF,TGTGCCAGCAGCTTAGAACATCACCCGTACAATGAGCAGTTCTTC
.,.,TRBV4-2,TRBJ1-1,CASSPNTGTKNTEAFF,TGTGCCAGCAGCCCGAACACCGGGACAAAAAACACTGAAGCTTTCTTT